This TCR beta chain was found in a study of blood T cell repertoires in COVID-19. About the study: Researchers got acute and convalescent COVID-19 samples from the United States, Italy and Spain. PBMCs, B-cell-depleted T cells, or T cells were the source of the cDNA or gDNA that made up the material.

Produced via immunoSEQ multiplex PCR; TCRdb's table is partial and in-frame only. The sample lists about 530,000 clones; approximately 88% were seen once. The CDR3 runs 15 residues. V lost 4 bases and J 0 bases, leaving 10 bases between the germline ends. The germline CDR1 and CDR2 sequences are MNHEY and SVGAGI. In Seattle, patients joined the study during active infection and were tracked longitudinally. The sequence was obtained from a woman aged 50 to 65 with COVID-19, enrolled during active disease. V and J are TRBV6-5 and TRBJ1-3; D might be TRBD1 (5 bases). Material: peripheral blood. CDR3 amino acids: CASSSQVSSGNTIYF. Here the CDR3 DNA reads TGTGCCAGCAGTTCACAGGTCAGCTCTGGAAACACCATATATTTT.